A single sample is the source of the 3 T cell receptor beta chains below, sequenced in a study of beta chain features in type 1 diabetes. Study results and limitations: All four CD4+ subsets from Type 1 diabetes patients carried moderately but significantly shorter TCRB CDR3s.

Every bit of the isolated RNA underwent reverse transcription, so sequencing read expressed TCRB transcripts. Profiled with immunoSEQ multiplex PCR; TCRdb holds only in-frame clones, not every one. The sample carries 600,000 or so clones, approximately 13% recorded once. These TCRs are of unknown antigen specificity. The source material was naive CD4+ T cells from blood. These TCRs come from a man aged 30 to 45 with type 1 diabetes.

The chain has TRBV6-1 and TRBJ1-5; TRBD1 is a possible D gene (5 bases). V lost 4 bases and J lost 0, with 13 bases in between. The germline V gene encodes CDR1 MNHNS and CDR2 SASEGT. The CDR3 is 16 amino acids. The CDR3 loop is CASSADRQLSNQPQHF. DNA for the CDR3: TGTGCCAGCAGTGCAGACAGACAACTTAGCAATCAGCCCCAGCATTTT.

This clone has a handful of counts. The CDR3 coding sequence is TGTGCCAGCAGTCGCTCCGGGACAGCTAACTATGGCTACACCTTC. This gives the protein CASSRSGTANYGYTF. This chain links TRBV25-1 with TRBJ1-2; 7 nucleotides agree with TRBD1. The CDR3 is 15 amino acids. Per the germline V gene, CDR1 is MGHDK and CDR2 is SYGVNS. After removal of 5 bases from V and 0 bases from J, the junction contained 6 bases not matched to a gene.

J is TRBJ2-2 and V is TRBV11-1; D might be TRBD2 (5 bases). CDR3 size: 15 residues. Trimming removed 2 bases from V and 1 base from J, with 8 bases in between. Germline loops: CDR1 SGHAT, CDR2 FQDESV (reference sequence). The CDR3 DNA follows: TGTGCCAGCAGCTTATCCGGGGTGAACACCGGGGAGCTGTTTTTT. Translation: CASSLSGVNTGELFF. Variable domain in full (rest from reference TRBV11-1 and TRBJ2-2): EAEVAQSPRYKITEKSQAVAFWCDPISGHATLYWYRQILGQGPELLVQFQDESVVDDSQLPKDRFSAERLKGVDSTLKIQPAELGDSAMYLCASSLSGVNTGELFFGEGSRLTVL.